These T cell receptor beta chains were read from a single sample in a study of cytomegalovirus exposure and HLA in healthy donors. TCRdb's copy holds only in-frame clones and misses some; the assay was immunoSEQ multiplex PCR. This sample lists approximately 150,000 clones; its ten largest clones have under 2%. The sample comprised PBMCs. Receptor source: a woman aged 45 to 65 in good health and CMV-seronegative. CDR3s include the opening cysteine and the closing phenylalanine or tryptophan. A D gene is named only where the DNA matches it firmly.

CDR3: CAGSVGAGATDTQYF; DNA: TGTGCCGGGAGTGTAGGAGCGGGAGCAACAGATACGCAGTATTTT; V: TRBV30; J: TRBJ2-3; D: TRBD2
CDR3: CASSEAIRDNTGELFF; DNA: TGTGCCAGCAGTGAAGCAATCAGGGATAACACCGGGGAGCTGTTTTTT; V: TRBV6-1; J: TRBJ2-2; D: .
CDR3: CASSTEPGQRTWGYGYTF; DNA: TGTGCCAGTAGTACCGAGCCGGGACAGCGTACTTGGGGCTATGGCTACACCTTC; V: TRBV19; J: TRBJ1-2; D: TRBD1
CDR3: CASRRNRENDEQYF; DNA: TGTGCCAGCCGACGCAACCGGGAAAACGACGAGCAGTACTTC; V: TRBV6-5; J: TRBJ2-7; D: .
CDR3: CASSLIAGGSTDTQYF; DNA: TGCGCCAGCAGCCTTATAGCGGGAGGGTCCACAGATACGCAGTATTTT; V: TRBV4-3; J: TRBJ2-3; D: TRBD2
CDR3: CSVLLRTGQNSGANVLTF; DNA: TGCAGCGTTCTTTTAAGGACAGGCCAAAACTCTGGGGCCAACGTCCTGACTTTC; V: TRBV29-1; J: TRBJ2-6; D: TRBD1
CDR3: CATSPPYKGYTF; DNA: TGCGCCACCTCGCCTCCGTACAAGGGCTACACCTTC; V: TRBV10-1; J: TRBJ1-2; D: .
CDR3: CASQTSMGGDTQYF; DNA: TGTGCCAGTCAGACCAGCATGGGAGGAGATACGCAGTATTTT; V: TRBV2; J: TRBJ2-3; D: .
CDR3: CARPPPITRTTEAFF; DNA: TGCGCCAGACCACCCCCCATCACGCGAACCACTGAAGCTTTCTTT; V: TRBV10-1; J: TRBJ1-1; D: .
CDR3: CASSYRDRGTDEQFF; DNA: TGCGCCAGCAGCTACCGGGACAGGGGTACGGATGAGCAGTTCTTC; V: TRBV5-1; J: TRBJ2-1; D: TRBD1
CDR3: CASSETGVETQYF; DNA: TGTGCCAGCAGCGAGACAGGGGTGGAGACCCAGTACTTC; V: TRBV5-4; J: TRBJ2-5; D: TRBD1
CDR3: CASSLWSGGNSPLHF; DNA: TGTGCCAGCAGCCTCTGGTCGGGGGGCAATTCACCCCTCCACTTT; V: TRBV7-9; J: TRBJ1-6; D: .
CDR3: CASSFSNERGTGELFF; DNA: TGCGCCAGCAGCTTTTCAAACGAGCGGGGCACCGGGGAGCTGTTTTTT; V: TRBV5-1; J: TRBJ2-2; D: TRBD2
CDR3: CASSPDRYNYGYTF; DNA: TGTGCCAGCAGTCCGGACAGGTACAACTATGGCTACACCTTC; V: TRBV27; J: TRBJ1-2; D: TRBD1
CDR3: CASSPGLAVEQYF; DNA: TGTGCCAGCTCACCTGGACTAGCGGTAGAGCAGTACTTC; V: TRBV18; J: TRBJ2-7; D: TRBD2
CDR3: CASSVGRLAGGQETQYF; DNA: TGTGCCAGCAGCGTAGGTAGACTAGCGGGGGGCCAAGAGACCCAGTACTTC; V: TRBV9; J: TRBJ2-5; D: TRBD2
CDR3: CASSAGHYGYTF; DNA: TGTGCCAGCAGTGCAGGGCACTATGGCTACACCTTC; V: TRBV28; J: TRBJ1-2; D: .
CDR3: CASGKGFRATNEKLFF; DNA: TGTGCCAGCGGTAAGGGGTTCCGAGCAACTAATGAAAAACTGTTTTTT; V: TRBV4-2; J: TRBJ1-4; D: .
CDR3: CASSLLAGTYNEQFF; DNA: TGTGCCAGCAGCTTGCTAGCGGGTACCTACAATGAGCAGTTCTTC; V: TRBV7-3; J: TRBJ2-1; D: TRBD2